This is a list of T cell receptor beta chains from one sample in a study of blood T cells in healthy people across ages. TCRdb reprocessed the 5' RACE reads with MiXCR, giving one entry per CDR3 protein. The sample carries nearly 800,000 distinct CDR3 sequences, around 50% recorded once. Sequenced input: blood. The origin of the receptors is a man aged 35-49 years in good health. Both conserved end residues are part of each CDR3. Clone size is given for some rows only: seen once, a few or many times, or a class if the clone is expanded.

size,J,V,CDR3
few,TRBJ2-6,TRBV10-3,CAISPLGQTSGANVLTF
-,TRBJ2-1,TRBV2,CASSEEGSGYNEQFF
few,TRBJ2-6,TRBV18,CASSPQAGANVLTF
-,TRBJ1-4,TRBV20-1,CSAREPGGRNEKLFF
-,TRBJ2-7,TRBV12-3/TRBV12-4,CASSLYTGRLDEQYF
-,TRBJ2-5,TRBV28,CASSPHRYQETQYF
-,TRBJ2-3,TRBV27,CASSTGLAGGYRTDTQYF
-,TRBJ1-2,TRBV28,CASSFRDRGNYGYTF
-,TRBJ2-1,TRBV4-3,CASSPAGYNEQFF
-,TRBJ2-3,TRBV7-9,CASSPQRGESTDTQYF
-,TRBJ2-1,TRBV20-1,CSATQGIAGTYNEQFF
-,-,TRBV12-3/TRBV12-4,CASSPHDGSGETQYF
-,TRBJ2-3,TRBV14,CASSQATGSTDTQYF
-,TRBJ2-3,TRBV28,CATRPGGPLDTQYF
-,TRBJ2-2,TRBV4-3,CASSQERAGGELFF
-,TRBJ2-3,TRBV7-8,CASSRPGTSVVDTQYF
-,TRBJ1-1,TRBV5-1,CASSNTNTEAFF
-,TRBJ2-2,TRBV9,CASSAHRETGELFF
-,-,TRBV7-3,CASARPSSYNEQYF
-,TRBJ2-5,TRBV5-1,CASSLVLVDEQYF
once,TRBJ2-5,TRBV15,CATSRANRVSETQYF
many,TRBJ2-5,TRBV7-7,CASSLDRGSQETQYF
-,TRBJ2-3,TRBV11-2,CASSLTAGGIGTDTQYF
-,-,TRBV7-2,CASRGQGGRETQYF
few,TRBJ2-1,TRBV28,CASSLGILYNEQFF